This T cell receptor beta chain appears in the sequencing data of a study of a mutant IDH1 vaccine in newly diagnosed glioma. Background on the study: In weeks 1, 3, 5, 7, 11, 15, 19 and 23, patients were immunized, eight times in all.

Comments on this clone: Its antigen remains unidentified.

Germline V gene data show CDR1 as SGHDN and CDR2 as FVKESK. The V end lost 3 bases, the J end lost 2 bases, and 13 bases lay between the germline ends. CDR3 size: 16 residues. Whole-study findings and limits: Roughly 93% of patients showed vaccine-induced immune responses across multiple MHC alleles.

Time point of the sample: week 11, during vaccination. Each dose of the vaccine consisted of 300 ug of mutant IDH1 20-mer peptide, with topical imiquimod. The repertoire was sequenced with immunoSEQ multiplex PCR; TCRdb's copy has only in-frame clones and lacks some. The data hold around 120,000 clones, with around four fifths observed a single time. This chain joins TRBV14 and TRBJ1-4; D may be TRBD1 (6 bases). The source was PBMCs, collected from a glioma patient whose treatment included an IDH1 peptide vaccine. The sequence derives from a man aged 40-49 years with glioma. The CDR3, as DNA: TGTGCCAGCAGCCACGGGGGGCTGAGCACTAATGAAAAACTGTTTTTT. It encodes CASSHGGLSTNEKLFF.